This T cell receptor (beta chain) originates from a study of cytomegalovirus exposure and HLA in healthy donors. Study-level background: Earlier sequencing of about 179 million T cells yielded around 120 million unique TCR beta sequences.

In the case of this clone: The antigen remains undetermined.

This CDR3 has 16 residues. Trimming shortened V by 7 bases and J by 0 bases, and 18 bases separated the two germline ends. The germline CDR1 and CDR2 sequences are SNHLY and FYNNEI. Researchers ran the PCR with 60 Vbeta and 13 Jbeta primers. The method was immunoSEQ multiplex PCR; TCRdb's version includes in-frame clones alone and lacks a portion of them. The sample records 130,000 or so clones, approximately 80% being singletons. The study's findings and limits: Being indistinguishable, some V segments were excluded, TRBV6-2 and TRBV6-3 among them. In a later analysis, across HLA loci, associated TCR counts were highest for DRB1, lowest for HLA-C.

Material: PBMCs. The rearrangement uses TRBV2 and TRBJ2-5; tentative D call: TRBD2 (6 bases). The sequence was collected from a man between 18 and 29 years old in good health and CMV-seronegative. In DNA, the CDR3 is TGTGCCAGCAACCCACCTGGCGGGGCCAACCAAGAGACCCAGTACTTC. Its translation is CASNPPGGANQETQYF.